Presented here are 13 T cell receptor beta chains from one specimen sequenced in a study of preoperative IRX-2 immunotherapy in early breast cancer. Treatment reported: preoperative locoregional IRX-2 cytokine immunotherapy. The protocol was immunoSEQ multiplex PCR, while the TCRdb copy is restricted to in-frame clones and leaves out a portion. Here the sample spans under 11,000 clones, around 85% being singletons. The sequences come from lymph node tissue, collected before IRX-2 immunotherapy. The receptors come from a human donor with breast cancer.

The V call is TRBV19, the J call TRBJ1-1; 7 bases agree with TRBD1. The CDR3 contains 14 residues. From germline, CDR1 is LNHDA and CDR2 SQIVND (reference sequence). V dropped 3 bases and J dropped 8; count of bases not matched to a gene: 9. CDR3 sequence: CASSMGSGTAEAFF. CDR3 coding DNA: TGTGCCAGTAGTATGGGGTCGGGGACAGCCGAAGCTTTCTTT.

For this clone: Its ends do not fully match the called genes, so a read error is possible. The chain combines TRBV6-8 with TRBJ2-1, with a tentative D call TRBD2 (5 bases). Germline V gene data show CDR1 as MNHGY and CDR2 as SAAAGT. The CDR3 contains 13 residues. The CDR3 nucleotides are TGTGCCATCAGTGTGACGCAGGCGGGTGAGCAGTTCTTC. It translates to CAISVTQAGEQFF.

This clone was observed a few times. The chain employs TRBV18 and TRBJ2-3; a possible D gene is TRBD2 (5 bases). Germline V gives CDR1 KGHSH, CDR2 LQKENI. This CDR3 contains 18 residues. Trimming took 3 bases from V and 2 from J, leaving 21 bases between them. The CDR3 DNA follows: TGTGCCAGCTCACCGTACCGGGTATCCAGCGGACTCACAGATACGCAGTATTTT. Translation gives CASSPYRVSSGLTDTQYF.

This chain uses TRBV10-3 with TRBJ1-5, with 7 bases that match TRBD1. Germline trimming cut 2 bases from V and 4 bases from J; bases unmatched to any gene: 2. This CDR3 comprises 14 residues. Per germline, CDR1 ENHRY and CDR2 SYGVKD. The CDR3 loop is CAISEGRGNQPQHF. The CDR3, as DNA: TGTGCCATCAGTGAGGGCAGGGGGAATCAGCCCCAGCATTTT.

The genes are TRBV18 and TRBJ2-7; 7 nucleotides align to TRBD2. Germline lookup yields CDR1 KGHSH and CDR2 LQKENI. This CDR3 is built from 13 residues. The V gene end was trimmed by 8 bases and the J gene end by 3 bases; junction bases not matched to a gene: 7. CDR3 sequence: CASLGEGYYEQYF. CDR3 nucleotides: TGTGCCAGCCTCGGGGAGGGATACTACGAGCAGTACTTC.

The gene calls are TRBV19 and TRBJ2-7; 8 bases map to TRBD2. Trimming took 2 bases from V and 1 from J; bases not matched to a gene: 7. The CDR3 length is 16 residues. CDR1 and CDR2 from the germline V gene are LNHDA and SQIVND (reference sequence). CDR3: CASSIIPASGSYEQYF. DNA of the CDR3: TGTGCCAGTAGTATAATCCCCGCTAGCGGGTCCTACGAGCAGTACTTC.

The chain joins TRBV11-3 to TRBJ2-7; weak D call: TRBD1 (7 bases). Looked up from germline, CDR1 is SGHNT and CDR2 is YENEEA. V shed 4 bases and J shed 2 bases, with 12 bases lying between them. This CDR3 has 14 amino acids. The CDR3 DNA follows: TGTGCCAGCAGCTCGGGACAGCGGGCCTACGAGCAGTACTTC. Encoded protein: CASSSGQRAYEQYF. The entire variable domain, with the rest obtained from reference TRBV11-3 and TRBJ2-7, is as follows: EAGVVQSPRYKIIEKKQPVAFWCNPISGHNTLYWYLQNLGQGPELLIRYENEEAVDDSQLPKDRFSAERLKGVDSTLKIQPAELGDSAVYLCASSSGQRAYEQYFGPGTRLTVT.

The rearrangement uses TRBV6-8 and TRBJ2-5, with D maybe TRBD1 (6 bases). The CDR3 sequence is 15 residues long. Germline loops: CDR1 MNHGY, CDR2 SAAAGT. V was cut by 6 bases and J by 1 base, with 15 bases left in between. CDR3 DNA: TGTGCCAGCAGACCCGACAGGAACCCCCAAGAGACCCAGTACTTC. Protein sequence: CASRPDRNPQETQYF.

The V call is TRBV30, the J call TRBJ2-7, with TRBD2 matching 7 bases. With 2 bases clipped from V and 6 bases from J, the junction kept 7 bases outside the gene matches. The CDR3 contains 13 residues. Germline lookup yields CDR1 GTSNPN and CDR2 SVGIG (reference sequence). CDR3 in amino acids: CAWSMRERGEQYF. CDR3 nucleotide sequence: TGTGCCTGGAGTATGCGGGAGCGGGGCGAGCAGTACTTC.

This sequence joins TRBV7-8 and TRBJ2-2; 9 bases line up with TRBD2. This CDR3 comprises 15 residues. The V and J ends lost 5 bases and 1 base, in that order; junction bases with no gene match: 2. Per germline, CDR1 SGHVS and CDR2 FQNEAQ. CDR3 protein: CASSPSGMNTGELFF. The CDR3 nucleotides are TGTGCCAGCAGCCCTAGCGGGATGAACACCGGGGAGCTGTTTTTT.

The gene calls are TRBV7-1 and TRBJ1-2, with D possibly matching TRBD1 (5 bases). TRBV7-1 is recorded as an ORF, its role being uncertain. This CDR3 is 16 amino acids long. V was cut by 7 bases and J by 1 base, with 19 bases left in between. The CDR3 region has the DNA TGTGCCAGCAAGGTGGGGACCCTCGTTTTTAACTATGGCTACACCTTC. It encodes CASKVGTLVFNYGYTF.

The chain links TRBV18 to TRBJ2-7; 7 bases fit TRBD1. CDR1 KGHSH and CDR2 LQKENI come from the germline V gene. This CDR3 has 15 residues. V lost 3 bases to trimming and J lost 2 bases; unmatched junction nucleotides: 7. CDR3 region: CASSPSGTATYEQYF. Here the CDR3 DNA reads TGTGCCAGCTCACCCTCCGGGACAGCCACCTACGAGCAGTACTTC.

The V gene is TRBV2, the J gene TRBJ1-1; TRBD1 aligns across 7 bases. Germline assignment: CDR1 SNHLY and CDR2 FYNNEI. This CDR3 spans 13 amino acids. Trimming at V came to 6 bases and at J to 3 bases, leaving 4 bases not matched to a gene. As DNA, the CDR3 is TGTGCCAGCAGGAGACAGGGTTACACTGAAGCTTTCTTT. Translation: CASRRQGYTEAFF.